What follows describes a single T cell receptor (beta chain). Sequenced by immunoSEQ multiplex PCR; TCRdb stores in-frame clones only, minus some. The sample comprises about 130,000 clones, roughly 80% of which are singletons, and more than 2.5% rests with the top ten. The data were obtained in a study of blood T cell repertoires in COVID-19. Overall study context: Some COVID-19 samples were acute and others convalescent; all came from the United States, Italy and Spain. PBMCs, B-cell-depleted T cells, or T cells were the source of the cDNA or gDNA that made up the material.

CDR1 is KGHSH, CDR2 LQKENI, per germline. V dropped 6 bases and J dropped 6; count of bases not matched to a gene: 7. The CDR3 is made up of 13 amino acids. The sample taken for sequencing was peripheral blood. V is TRBV18 and J is TRBJ1-2; 7 bases map to TRBD1. The receptor was derived from an elderly woman with acute or convalescent COVID-19. The CDR3 reads CASSERGGNGYTF. CDR3 sequence (DNA): TGTGCCAGCTCCGAAAGAGGGGGCAATGGCTACACCTTC.